Shown below are 6 T cell receptor beta chains from a single sample sequenced in a study of T cell repertoires in cytomegalovirus infection. Each CDR3 protein is one row after TCRdb ran MiXCR on the reads. The table records tens of thousands of distinct CDR3 sequences, approximately 36% of them present only once. No antigen has been assigned to these receptors. The sequencing input was PBMCs, sequenced either directly or after in vitro stimulation (not recorded which). Every receptor here comes from a human donor in good health (CMV status not recorded). Some clones in this sample may be carry-over from other donors' samples.

This clonotype was seen only a few times. This chain uses TRBV12-3 or TRBV12-4 with TRBJ2-1; TRBD1 matches 8 bases. The V gene end was trimmed by 6 bases and the J gene end by 7 bases; junction bases not matched to a gene: 11. There are 15 residues in the CDR3. CDR3 sequence (DNA): TGTGCCAGCAGCCTGGACAGGGCCCTGGGGAATGAGCAGTTCTTC. This encodes CASSLDRALGNEQFF.

The chain has TRBV7-6 and TRBJ2-1, with D possibly matching TRBD2 (6 bases). The CDR3 loop spans 17 amino acids. The germline gives CDR1 SGHVS, CDR2 FNYEAQ. V was trimmed by 5 bases and J by 9 bases, leaving 26 bases between them. The CDR3 spells CASSPPGVLFRTGEQFF. The DNA for the CDR3 is TGTGCCAGCAGCCCCCCGGGGGTACTTTTCAGGACCGGTGAGCAGTTCTTC.

V and J are TRBV24-1 and TRBJ2-7, with D possibly matching TRBD1 (6 bases). Trimming took off 3 bases at V and 6 bases at J, with 17 bases between the two ends. This CDR3 comprises 15 residues. Germline V CDR1 and CDR2: KGHDR, SFDVKD. Here the CDR3 DNA reads TGTGCCACCAGTGATCCCCGGACAGCCTTTGGCGAGCAGTACTTC. Protein sequence: CATSDPRTAFGEQYF.

V is TRBV20-1 and J is TRBJ2-5; TRBD1 matches at 10 bases. The length of the CDR3 is 16 residues. Germline V gene sequence: CDR1 DFQATT, CDR2 SNEGSKA (reference sequence). V lost 6 bases to trimming and J lost 4 bases; unmatched junction nucleotides: 14. CDR3 residues: CSAKRGQGTARETQYF. CDR3 coding DNA: TGCAGTGCCAAAAGGGGACAGGGGACAGCTCGAGAGACCCAGTACTTC.

This clonotype was detected a few times. The chain joins TRBV24-1 to TRBJ2-3; 10 bases are a match to TRBD2. The CDR3 extends over 16 amino acids. Germline V CDR1 and CDR2: KGHDR, SFDVKD. Trimming cost V 4 bases and J 1 base; bases outside gene matches: 4. The CDR3 loop reads CATSDSGLAGTDTQYF. As DNA, the CDR3 is TGTGCCACCAGTGACTCCGGACTAGCGGGCACAGATACGCAGTATTTT.

The V call is TRBV11-1, the J call TRBJ2-7; perhaps D is TRBD1 or TRBD2 (5 bases each). CDR3 size: 12 residues. Per the germline V gene, CDR1 is SGHAT and CDR2 is FQDESV (reference sequence). V was cut by 5 bases and J by 3 bases, with 8 bases left in between. The CDR3 region has the DNA TGTGCCAGCAGCCGGGGCTTCTACGAGCAGTACTTC. It specifies CASSRGFYEQYF.